This TCR beta chain came from a study of blood T cells in healthy people across ages. Trimming left V 8 bases short and J 5 bases short, with 25 bases between. CDR3 length equals 17 residues. The second PCR ran 7 to 11 cycles with a sample-barcoded 5' primer and J-beta primers. TCRdb fed the 5' RACE reads into MiXCR, producing one record per CDR3 protein. Of some 1.4 million distinct CDR3 sequences in the sample, 42% were seen once. Sequenced input: blood. The origin of this receptor is a woman aged 18-30 years in good health. The chain recombines TRBV12-3 or TRBV12-4 with TRBJ2-1; D is possibly TRBD2 (6 bases). The CDR3 sequence: CASGLRRGAHEHNEQFF. In nucleotides, the CDR3 is TGTGCCAGCGGTCTCAGGAGGGGTGCACACGAGCACAATGAGCAGTTCTTC.